This TCR beta chain was captured in a study of cytomegalovirus exposure and HLA in healthy donors. The study, taken as a whole, reports: As a later analysis showed, several of the most significant clusters appeared to be linked to common viral pathogens.

CDR1 is SNHLY, CDR2 FYNNEI, per germline. V lost 5 bases and J lost 0; bases outside the gene matches: 9. This CDR3 has 17 amino acids. PCR was performed using 60 Vbeta and 13 Jbeta primers. The protocol was immunoSEQ multiplex PCR, while the TCRdb copy is restricted to in-frame clones and leaves out a portion. The repertoire holds over 100,000 clones, with about 60% as singletons. CMV serostatus data were not documented for this donor. With regard to this clone: Its antigen is currently unknown.

This TCR came from a human donor in good health. Source material: PBMCs. The rearrangement links TRBV2 to TRBJ1-2, with TRBD1 matching 10 bases. CDR3: CASSRQGAIRTNYGYTF. In DNA, the CDR3 is TGTGCCAGCAGTCGACAGGGGGCTATCCGAACTAACTATGGCTACACCTTC.